Detailed here is one T cell receptor (beta chain). The record originates from a study of control samples from healthy donors and cancer patients. TCRdb's copy holds only in-frame clones and misses some; the assay was immunoSEQ multiplex PCR. This table has 15,000 to 19,000 clones, 87% appearing once. This CDR3 comprises 15 residues. Germline values: CDR1 SGHVS, CDR2 FQNEAQ. V was pared by 5 bases and J by 1 base, with 5 bases of the junction left unmatched. This chain links TRBV7-8 with TRBJ1-1, with 9 bases lining up with TRBD1. The sample comprised PBMCs. The source is a woman aged 70 to 79 with colorectal cancer. CDR3 loop: CASSRWDRENTEAFF. In nucleotides, the CDR3 is TGTGCCAGCAGCCGCTGGGACAGGGAGAACACTGAAGCTTTCTTT.